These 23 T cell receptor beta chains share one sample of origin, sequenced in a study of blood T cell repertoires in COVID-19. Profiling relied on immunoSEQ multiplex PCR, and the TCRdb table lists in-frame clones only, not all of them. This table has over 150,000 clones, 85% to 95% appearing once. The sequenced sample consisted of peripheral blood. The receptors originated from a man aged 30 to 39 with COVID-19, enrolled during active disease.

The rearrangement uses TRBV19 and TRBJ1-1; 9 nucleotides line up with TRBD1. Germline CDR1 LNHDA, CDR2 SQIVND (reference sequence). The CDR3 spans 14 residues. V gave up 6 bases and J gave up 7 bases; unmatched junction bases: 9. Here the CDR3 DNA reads TGTGCCAGTAGGGAACAGGGGGCAAAGGGTGAAGCTTTCTTT. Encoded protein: CASREQGAKGEAFF.

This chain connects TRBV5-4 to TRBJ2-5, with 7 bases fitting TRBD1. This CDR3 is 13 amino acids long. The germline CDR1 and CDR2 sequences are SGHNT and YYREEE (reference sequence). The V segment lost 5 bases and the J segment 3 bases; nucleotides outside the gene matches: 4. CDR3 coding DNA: TGTGCCAGCAGGGCCGGGACAGAAGAGACCCAGTACTTC. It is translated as CASRAGTEETQYF.

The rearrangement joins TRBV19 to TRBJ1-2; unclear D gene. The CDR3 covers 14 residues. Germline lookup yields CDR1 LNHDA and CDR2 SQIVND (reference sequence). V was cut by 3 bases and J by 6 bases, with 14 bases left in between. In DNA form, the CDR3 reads TGTGCCAGTAGTATTGGGCGGGTATCCGATGGCTACACCTTC. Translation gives CASSIGRVSDGYTF.

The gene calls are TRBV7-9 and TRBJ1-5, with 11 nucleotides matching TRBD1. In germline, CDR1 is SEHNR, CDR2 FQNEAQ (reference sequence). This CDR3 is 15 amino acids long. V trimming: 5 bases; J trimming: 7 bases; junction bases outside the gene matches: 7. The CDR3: CASSEGQGAEQPQHF. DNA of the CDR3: TGTGCCAGCAGCGAAGGACAGGGGGCCGAACAGCCCCAGCATTTT.

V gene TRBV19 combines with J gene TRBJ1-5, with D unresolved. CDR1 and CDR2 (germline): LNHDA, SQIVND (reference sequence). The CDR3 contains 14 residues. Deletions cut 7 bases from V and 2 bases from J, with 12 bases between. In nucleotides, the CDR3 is TGTGCCAGTAACTCTAATATCGGCAATCAGCCCCAGCATTTT. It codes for CASNSNIGNQPQHF.

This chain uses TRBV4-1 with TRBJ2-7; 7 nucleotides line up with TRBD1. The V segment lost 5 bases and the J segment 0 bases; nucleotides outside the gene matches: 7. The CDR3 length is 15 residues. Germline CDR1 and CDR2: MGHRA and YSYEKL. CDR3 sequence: CASSTGQDSSYEQYF. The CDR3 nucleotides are TGCGCCAGCAGCACAGGACAGGACAGCTCCTACGAGCAGTACTTC.

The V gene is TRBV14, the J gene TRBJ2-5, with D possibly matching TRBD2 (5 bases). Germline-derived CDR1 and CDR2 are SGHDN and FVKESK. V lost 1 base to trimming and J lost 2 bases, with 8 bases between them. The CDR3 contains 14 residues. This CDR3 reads CASSQADWQETQYF. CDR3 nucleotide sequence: TGTGCCAGCAGCCAAGCGGACTGGCAAGAGACCCAGTACTTC.

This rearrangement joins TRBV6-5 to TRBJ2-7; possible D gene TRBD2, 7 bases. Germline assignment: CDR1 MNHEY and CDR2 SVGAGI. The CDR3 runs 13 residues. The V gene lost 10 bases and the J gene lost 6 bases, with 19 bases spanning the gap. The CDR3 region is CATQRRGPFEQYF. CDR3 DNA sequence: TGTGCCACCCAACGGCGGGGGCCCTTCGAGCAGTACTTC.

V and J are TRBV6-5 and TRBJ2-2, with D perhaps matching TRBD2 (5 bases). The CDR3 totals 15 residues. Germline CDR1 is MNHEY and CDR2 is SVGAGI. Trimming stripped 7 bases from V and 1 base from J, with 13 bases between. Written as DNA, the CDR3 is TGTGCCAGCACCATAACGGCGGGGAACACCGGGGAGCTGTTTTTT. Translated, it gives CASTITAGNTGELFF.

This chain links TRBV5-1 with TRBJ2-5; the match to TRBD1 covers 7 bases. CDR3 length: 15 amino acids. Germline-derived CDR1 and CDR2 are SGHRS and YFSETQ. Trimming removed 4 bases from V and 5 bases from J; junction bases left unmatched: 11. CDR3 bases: TGCGCCAGCAGCCCGACAGGGTCCGCCTTGGAGACCCAGTACTTC. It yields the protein CASSPTGSALETQYF.

In DNA, the CDR3 is TGTGCCAGCGGTTGGTCCCTAAATAGGAACACTGAAGCTTTCTTT. Protein sequence: CASGWSLNRNTEAFF. The V gene is TRBV11-2, the J gene TRBJ1-1; D ambiguous. The CDR3 is 15 residues long. CDR1 and CDR2 (germline): SGHAT, FQNNGV. Trimming left V 8 bases short and J 1 base short, with 17 bases between.

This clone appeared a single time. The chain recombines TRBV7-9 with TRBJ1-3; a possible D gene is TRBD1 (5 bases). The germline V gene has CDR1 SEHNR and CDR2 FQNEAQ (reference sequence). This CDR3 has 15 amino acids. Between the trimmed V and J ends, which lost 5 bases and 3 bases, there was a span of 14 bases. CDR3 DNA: TGTGCCAGCAGCCCGCCGGGACTTGGTGGAAACACCATATATTTT. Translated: CASSPPGLGGNTIYF.

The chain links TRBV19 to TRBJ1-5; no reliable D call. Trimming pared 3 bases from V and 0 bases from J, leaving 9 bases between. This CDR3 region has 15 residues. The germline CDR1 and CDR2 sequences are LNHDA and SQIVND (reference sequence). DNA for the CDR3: TGTGCCAGTAGTATCGTCGGGTATAGCAATCAGCCCCAGCATTTT. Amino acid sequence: CASSIVGYSNQPQHF. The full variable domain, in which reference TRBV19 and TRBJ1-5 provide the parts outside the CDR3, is DGGITQSPKYLFRKEGQNVTLSCEQNLNHDAMYWYRQDPGQGLRLIYYSQIVNDFQKGDIAEGYSVSREKKESFPLTVTSAQKNPTAFYLCASSIVGYSNQPQHFGDGTRLSIL.

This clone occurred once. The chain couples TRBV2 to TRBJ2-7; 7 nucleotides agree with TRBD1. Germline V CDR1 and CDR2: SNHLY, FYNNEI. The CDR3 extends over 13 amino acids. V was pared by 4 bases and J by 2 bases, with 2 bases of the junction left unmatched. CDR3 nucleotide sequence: TGTGCCAGCAGTGGGGACAGTGCCTACGAGCAGTACTTC. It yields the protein CASSGDSAYEQYF.

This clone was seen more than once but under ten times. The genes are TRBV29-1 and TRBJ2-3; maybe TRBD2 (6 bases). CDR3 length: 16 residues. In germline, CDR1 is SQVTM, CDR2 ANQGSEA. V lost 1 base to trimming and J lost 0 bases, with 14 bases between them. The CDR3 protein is CSVEAGRGPSTDTQYF. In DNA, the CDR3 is TGCAGCGTTGAAGCGGGGCGGGGACCCAGCACAGATACGCAGTATTTT.

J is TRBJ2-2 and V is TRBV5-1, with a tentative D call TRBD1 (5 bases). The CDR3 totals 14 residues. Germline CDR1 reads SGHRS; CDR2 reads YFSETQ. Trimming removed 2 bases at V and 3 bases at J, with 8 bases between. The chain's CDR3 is CASSFGHYTGELFF. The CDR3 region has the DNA TGCGCCAGCAGCTTCGGACACTACACCGGGGAGCTGTTTTTT. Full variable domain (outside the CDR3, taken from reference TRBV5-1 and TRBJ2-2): KAGVTQTPRYLIKTRGQQVTLSCSPISGHRSVSWYQQTPGQGLQFLFEYFSETQRNKGNFPGRFSGRQFSNSRSEMNVSTLELGDSALYLCASSFGHYTGELFFGEGSRLTVL.

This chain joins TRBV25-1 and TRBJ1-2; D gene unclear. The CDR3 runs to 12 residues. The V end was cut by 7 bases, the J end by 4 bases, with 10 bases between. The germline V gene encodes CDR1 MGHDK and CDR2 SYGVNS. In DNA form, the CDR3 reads TGTGCCAGCAAGGAGGGTCTCTATGGCTACACCTTC. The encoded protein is CASKEGLYGYTF.

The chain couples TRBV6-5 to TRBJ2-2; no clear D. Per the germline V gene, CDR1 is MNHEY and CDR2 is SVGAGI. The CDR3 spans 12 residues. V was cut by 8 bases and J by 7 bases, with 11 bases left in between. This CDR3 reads CASGPDVGELFF. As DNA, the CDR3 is TGTGCCAGCGGGCCGGATGTCGGGGAGCTGTTTTTT.

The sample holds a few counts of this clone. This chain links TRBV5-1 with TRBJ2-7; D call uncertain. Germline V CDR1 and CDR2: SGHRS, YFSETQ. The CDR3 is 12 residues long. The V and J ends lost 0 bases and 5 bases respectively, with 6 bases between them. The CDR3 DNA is TGCGCCAGCAGCTTGGACTATAACGAGCAGTACTTC. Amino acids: CASSLDYNEQYF.

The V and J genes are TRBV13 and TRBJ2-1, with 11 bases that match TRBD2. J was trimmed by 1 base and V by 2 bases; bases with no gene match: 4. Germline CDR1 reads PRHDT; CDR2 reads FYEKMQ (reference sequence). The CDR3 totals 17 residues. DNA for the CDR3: TGTGCCAGCAGCTTATTTAGCGGGGGGGCATCCTACAATGAGCAGTTCTTC. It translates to CASSLFSGGASYNEQFF.

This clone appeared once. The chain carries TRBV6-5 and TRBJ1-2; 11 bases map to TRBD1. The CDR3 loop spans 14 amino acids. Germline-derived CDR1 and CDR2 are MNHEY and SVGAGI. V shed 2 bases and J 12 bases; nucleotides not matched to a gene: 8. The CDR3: CASSYTGTGGRDTF. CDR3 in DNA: TGTGCCAGCAGTTACACGGGGACAGGGGGTAGGGACACCTTC.

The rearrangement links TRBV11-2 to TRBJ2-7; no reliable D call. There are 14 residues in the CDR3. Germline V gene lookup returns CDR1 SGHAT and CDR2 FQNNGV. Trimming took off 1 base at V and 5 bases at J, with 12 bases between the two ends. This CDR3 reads CASSLGISFHEQYF. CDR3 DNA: TGTGCCAGCAGCTTAGGAATTAGCTTCCACGAGCAGTACTTC.

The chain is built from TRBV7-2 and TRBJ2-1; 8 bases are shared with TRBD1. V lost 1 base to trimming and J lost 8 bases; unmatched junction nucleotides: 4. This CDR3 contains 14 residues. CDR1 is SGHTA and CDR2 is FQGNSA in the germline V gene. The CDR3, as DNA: TGTGCCAGCAGCTTAGGTCAGGGGGCATATGAGCAGTTCTTC. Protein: CASSLGQGAYEQFF.